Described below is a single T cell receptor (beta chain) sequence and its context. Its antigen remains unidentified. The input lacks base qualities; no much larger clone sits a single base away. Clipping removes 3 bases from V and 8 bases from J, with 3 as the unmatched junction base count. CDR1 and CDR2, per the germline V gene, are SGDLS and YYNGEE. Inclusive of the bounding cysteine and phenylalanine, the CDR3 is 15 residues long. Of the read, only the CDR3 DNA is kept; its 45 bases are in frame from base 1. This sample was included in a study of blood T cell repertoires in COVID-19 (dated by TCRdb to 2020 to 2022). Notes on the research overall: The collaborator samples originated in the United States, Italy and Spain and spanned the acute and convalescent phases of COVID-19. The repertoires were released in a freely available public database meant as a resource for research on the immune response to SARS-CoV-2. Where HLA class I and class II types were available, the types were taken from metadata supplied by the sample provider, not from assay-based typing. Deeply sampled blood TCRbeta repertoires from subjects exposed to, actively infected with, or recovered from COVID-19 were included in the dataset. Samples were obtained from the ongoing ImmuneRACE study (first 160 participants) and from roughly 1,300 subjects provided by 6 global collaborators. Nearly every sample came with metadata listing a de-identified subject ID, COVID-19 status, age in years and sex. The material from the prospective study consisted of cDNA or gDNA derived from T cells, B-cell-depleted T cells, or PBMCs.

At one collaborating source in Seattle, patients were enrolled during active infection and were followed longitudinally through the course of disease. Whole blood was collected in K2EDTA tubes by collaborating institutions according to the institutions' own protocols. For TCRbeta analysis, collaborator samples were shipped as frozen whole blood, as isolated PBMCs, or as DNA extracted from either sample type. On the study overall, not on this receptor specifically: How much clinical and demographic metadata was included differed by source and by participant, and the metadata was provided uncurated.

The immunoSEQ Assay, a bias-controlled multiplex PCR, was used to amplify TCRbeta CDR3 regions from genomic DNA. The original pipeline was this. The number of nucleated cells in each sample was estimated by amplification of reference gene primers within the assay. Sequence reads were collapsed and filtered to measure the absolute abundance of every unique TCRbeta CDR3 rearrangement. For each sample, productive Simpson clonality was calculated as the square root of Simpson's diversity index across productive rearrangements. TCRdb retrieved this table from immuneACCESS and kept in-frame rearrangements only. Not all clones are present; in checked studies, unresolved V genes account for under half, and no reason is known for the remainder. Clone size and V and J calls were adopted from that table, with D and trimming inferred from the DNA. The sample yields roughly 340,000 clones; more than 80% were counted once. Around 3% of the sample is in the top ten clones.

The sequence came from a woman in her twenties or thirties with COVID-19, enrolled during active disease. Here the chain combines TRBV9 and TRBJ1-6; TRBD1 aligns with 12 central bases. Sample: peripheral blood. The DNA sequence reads TGTGCCAGCAGCGCGGGACAGGGGGCTGATTCACCCCTCCACTTT. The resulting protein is CASSAGQGADSPLHF.